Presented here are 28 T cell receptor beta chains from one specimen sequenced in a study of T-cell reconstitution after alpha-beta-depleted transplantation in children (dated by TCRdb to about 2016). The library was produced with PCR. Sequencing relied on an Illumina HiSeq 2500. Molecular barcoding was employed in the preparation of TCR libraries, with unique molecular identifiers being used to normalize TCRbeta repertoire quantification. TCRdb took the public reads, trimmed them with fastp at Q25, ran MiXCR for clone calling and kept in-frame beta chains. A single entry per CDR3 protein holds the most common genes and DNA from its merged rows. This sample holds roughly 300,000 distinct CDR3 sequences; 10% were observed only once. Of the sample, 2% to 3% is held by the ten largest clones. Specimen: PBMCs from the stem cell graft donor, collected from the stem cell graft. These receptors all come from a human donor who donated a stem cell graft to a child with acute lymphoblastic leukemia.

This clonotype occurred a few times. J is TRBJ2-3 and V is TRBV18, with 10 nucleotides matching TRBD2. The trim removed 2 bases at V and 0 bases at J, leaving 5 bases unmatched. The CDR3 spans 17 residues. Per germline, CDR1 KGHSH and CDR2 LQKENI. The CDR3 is CASSPSLAGASTDTQYF. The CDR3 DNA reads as TGTGCCAGCTCACCATCCCTAGCGGGAGCGAGCACAGATACGCAGTATTTT.

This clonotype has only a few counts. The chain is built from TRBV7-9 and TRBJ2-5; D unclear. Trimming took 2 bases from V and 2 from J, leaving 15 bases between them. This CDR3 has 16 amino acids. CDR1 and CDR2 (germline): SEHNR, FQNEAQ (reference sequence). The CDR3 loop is CASSLLIMRKQETQYF. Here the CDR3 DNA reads TGTGCCAGCAGCTTACTCATCATGCGGAAACAAGAGACCCAGTACTTC.

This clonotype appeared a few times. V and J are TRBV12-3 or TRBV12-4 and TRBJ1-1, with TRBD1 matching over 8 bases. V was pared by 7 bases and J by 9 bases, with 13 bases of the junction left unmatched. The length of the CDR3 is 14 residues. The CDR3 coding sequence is TGTGCCAGCACTCCTGCGTCCAGGGGGCAAAAAGCTTTCTTT. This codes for CASTPASRGQKAFF.

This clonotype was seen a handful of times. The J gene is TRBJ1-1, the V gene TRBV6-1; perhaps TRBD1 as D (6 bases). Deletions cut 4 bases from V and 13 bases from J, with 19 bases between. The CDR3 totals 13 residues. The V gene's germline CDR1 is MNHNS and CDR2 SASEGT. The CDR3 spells CASSGTALGWGFF. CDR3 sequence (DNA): TGTGCCAGCAGTGGGACAGCCCTAGGGTGGGGTTTCTTT.

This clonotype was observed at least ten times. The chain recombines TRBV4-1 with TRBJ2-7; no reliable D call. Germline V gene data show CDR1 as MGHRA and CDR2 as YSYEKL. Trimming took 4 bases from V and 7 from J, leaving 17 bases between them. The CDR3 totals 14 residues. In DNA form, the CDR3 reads TGCGCCAGCAGCCCCTTTCAACGGGCTCTAGAGCAGTACTTC. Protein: CASSPFQRALEQYF.

The CDR3 bases are TGCAGCCACACTATGGGCGGAGGGGAGCAGTTCTTC. This translates into CSHTMGGGEQFF. J is TRBJ2-1 and V is TRBV29-1, with a weak D call TRBD2 (6 bases). Trimming took off 8 bases at V and 10 bases at J, with 18 bases between the two ends. Germline CDR1 reads SQVTM; CDR2 reads ANQGSEA. The CDR3 has 12 residues.

In DNA, the CDR3 is TGTGCCAGCAGTTTAACAGGAAGGAGAGACAATGAGCAGTTCTTC. Protein sequence: CASSLTGRRDNEQFF. The rearrangement links TRBV27 to TRBJ2-1; D is possibly TRBD1 (5 bases). The germline CDR1 and CDR2 sequences are MNHEY and SMNVEV (reference sequence). The CDR3 contains 15 residues. Trimming cost V 2 bases and J 5 bases, with 13 bases left between them.

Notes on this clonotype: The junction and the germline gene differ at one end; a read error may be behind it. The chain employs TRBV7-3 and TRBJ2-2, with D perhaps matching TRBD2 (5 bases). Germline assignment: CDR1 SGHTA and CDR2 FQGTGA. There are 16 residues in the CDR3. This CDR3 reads CASSLTFPGDDGVLFF. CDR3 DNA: TGTGCCAGCAGCTTAACCTTTCCCGGGGATGACGGGGTGCTGTTTTTT.

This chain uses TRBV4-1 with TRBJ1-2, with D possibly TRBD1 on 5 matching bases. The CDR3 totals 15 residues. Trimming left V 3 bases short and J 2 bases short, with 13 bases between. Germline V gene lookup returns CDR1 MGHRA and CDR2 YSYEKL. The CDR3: CASSQSRRGNYGYTF. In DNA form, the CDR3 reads TGCGCCAGCAGCCAGAGTCGCCGGGGGAACTATGGCTACACCTTC.

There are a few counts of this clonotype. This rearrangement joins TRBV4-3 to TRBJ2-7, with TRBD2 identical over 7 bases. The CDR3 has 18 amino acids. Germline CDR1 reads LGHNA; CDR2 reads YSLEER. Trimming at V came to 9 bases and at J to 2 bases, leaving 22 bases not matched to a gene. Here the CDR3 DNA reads TGCGCCAGTTCTGAGACATTCCCCTCTGCGGGAGCGCCCTACGAGCAGTACTTC. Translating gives CASSETFPSAGAPYEQYF.

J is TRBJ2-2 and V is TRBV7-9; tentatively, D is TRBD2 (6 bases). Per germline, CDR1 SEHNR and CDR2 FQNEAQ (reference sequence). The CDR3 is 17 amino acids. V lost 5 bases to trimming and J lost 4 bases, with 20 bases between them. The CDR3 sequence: CASSNGNLGRGTGELFF. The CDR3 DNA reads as TGTGCCAGCAGCAACGGGAACCTCGGGAGAGGCACCGGGGAGCTGTTTTTT. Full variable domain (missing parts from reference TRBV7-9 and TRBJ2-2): DTGVSQNPRHKITKRGQNVTFRCDPISEHNRLYWYRQTLGQGPEFLTYFQNEAQLEKSRLLSDRFSAERPKGSFSTLEIQRTEQGDSAMYLCASSNGNLGRGTGELFFGEGSRLTVL.

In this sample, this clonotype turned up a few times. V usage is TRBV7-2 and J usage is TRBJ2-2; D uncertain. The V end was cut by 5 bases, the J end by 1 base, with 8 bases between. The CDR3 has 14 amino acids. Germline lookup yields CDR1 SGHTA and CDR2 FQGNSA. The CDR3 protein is CASSQHRNTGELFF. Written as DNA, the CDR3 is TGTGCCAGCAGCCAACACAGGAACACCGGGGAGCTGTTTTTT.

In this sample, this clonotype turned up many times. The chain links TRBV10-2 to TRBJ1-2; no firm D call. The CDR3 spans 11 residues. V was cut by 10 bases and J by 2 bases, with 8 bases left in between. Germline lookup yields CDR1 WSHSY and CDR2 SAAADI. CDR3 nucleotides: TGCGCCACCCAAGGGAACTATGGCTACACCTTC. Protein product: CATQGNYGYTF.

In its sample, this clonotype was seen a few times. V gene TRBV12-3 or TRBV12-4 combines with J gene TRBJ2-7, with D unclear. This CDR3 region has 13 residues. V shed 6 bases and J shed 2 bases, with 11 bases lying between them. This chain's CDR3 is CASSAGPPYEQYF. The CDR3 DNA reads TGTGCCAGCAGCGCAGGACCACCCTACGAGCAGTACTTC.

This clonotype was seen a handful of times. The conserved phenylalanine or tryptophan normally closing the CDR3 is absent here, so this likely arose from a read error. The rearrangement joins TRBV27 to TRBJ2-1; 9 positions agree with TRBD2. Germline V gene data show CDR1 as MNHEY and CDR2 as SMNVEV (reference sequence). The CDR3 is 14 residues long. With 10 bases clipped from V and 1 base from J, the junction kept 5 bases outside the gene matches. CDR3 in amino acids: CATGLALSYNEQFS. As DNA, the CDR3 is TGTGCCACAGGACTAGCGCTTTCCTACAATGAGCAGTTCTCC.

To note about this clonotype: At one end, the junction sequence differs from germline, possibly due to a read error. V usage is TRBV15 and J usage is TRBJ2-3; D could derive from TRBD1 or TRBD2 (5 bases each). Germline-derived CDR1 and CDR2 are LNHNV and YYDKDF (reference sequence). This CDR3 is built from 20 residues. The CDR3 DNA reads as TGTGCCACCAGCCGAGAGGGAGCCCTGACAGTTACACTTAGCACAGATACGCAGTATTTT. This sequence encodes CATSREGALTVTLSTDTQYF.

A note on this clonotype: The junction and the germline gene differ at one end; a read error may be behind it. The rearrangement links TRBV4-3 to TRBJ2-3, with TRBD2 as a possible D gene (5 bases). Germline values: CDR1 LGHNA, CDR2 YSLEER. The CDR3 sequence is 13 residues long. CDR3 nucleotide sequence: TGCGCCTGCAGCCAAGGTAGAGGGGATACGCAGTATTTT. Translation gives CACSQGRGDTQYF.

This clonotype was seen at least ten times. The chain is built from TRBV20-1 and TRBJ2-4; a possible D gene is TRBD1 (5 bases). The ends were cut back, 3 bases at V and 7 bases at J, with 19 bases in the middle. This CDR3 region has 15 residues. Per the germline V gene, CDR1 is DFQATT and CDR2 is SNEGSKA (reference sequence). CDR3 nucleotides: TGCAGTGCTAGGGCCCCGGCAGGGTGGACGAACATTCAGTACTTC. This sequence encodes CSARAPAGWTNIQYF.

CDR3 loop: CASSLNTLSGANVLTF. CDR3 coding DNA: TGCGCCAGCAGCCTGAACACCCTCTCTGGGGCCAACGTCCTGACTTTC. The chain joins TRBV4-1 to TRBJ2-6; no definite D call. Between the trimmed V and J ends, which lost 4 bases and 0 bases, there was a span of 10 bases. Germline V lookup: CDR1 MGHRA, CDR2 YSYEKL. The CDR3 spans 16 residues.

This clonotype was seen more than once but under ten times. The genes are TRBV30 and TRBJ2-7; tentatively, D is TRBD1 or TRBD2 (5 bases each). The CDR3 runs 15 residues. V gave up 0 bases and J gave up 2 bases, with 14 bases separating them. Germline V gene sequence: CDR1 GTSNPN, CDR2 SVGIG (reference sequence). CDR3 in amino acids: CAWSVRGRVAYEQYF. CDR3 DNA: TGTGCCTGGAGTGTACGGGGCAGGGTAGCCTACGAGCAGTACTTC. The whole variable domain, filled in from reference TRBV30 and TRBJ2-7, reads SQTIHQWPATLVQPVGSPLSLECTVEGTSNPNLYWYRQAAGRGLQLLFYSVGIGQISSEVPQNLSASRPQDRQFILSSKKLLLSDSGFYLCAWSVRGRVAYEQYFGPGTRLTVT.

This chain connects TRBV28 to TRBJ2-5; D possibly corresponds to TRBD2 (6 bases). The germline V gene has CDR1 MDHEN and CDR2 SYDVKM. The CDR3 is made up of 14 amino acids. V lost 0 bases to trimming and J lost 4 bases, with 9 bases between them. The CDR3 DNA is TGTGCCAGCAGTTTATGGACGCGGGGAGAGACCCAGTACTTC. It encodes CASSLWTRGETQYF.

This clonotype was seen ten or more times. The CDR3: CASSQAAITDTQYF. CDR3 DNA: TGCGCCAGCAGCCAAGCCGCCATCACAGATACGCAGTATTTT. The V and J genes are TRBV4-3 and TRBJ2-3; D uncertain. The V end was cut by 1 base, the J end by 2 bases, with 7 bases between. The CDR3 sequence is 14 residues long. The germline V gene encodes CDR1 LGHNA and CDR2 YSLEER.

In nucleotides, the CDR3 is TGCAGCGCCGCCCAGGACCTCGGTAGGACCCAGTACTTC. Translating gives CSAAQDLGRTQYF. This sequence joins TRBV29-1 and TRBJ2-5; D uncertain. Germline CDR1 SQVTM, CDR2 ANQGSEA. The CDR3 contains 13 residues. Trimming shortened V by 7 bases and J by 7 bases, and 19 bases separated the two germline ends.

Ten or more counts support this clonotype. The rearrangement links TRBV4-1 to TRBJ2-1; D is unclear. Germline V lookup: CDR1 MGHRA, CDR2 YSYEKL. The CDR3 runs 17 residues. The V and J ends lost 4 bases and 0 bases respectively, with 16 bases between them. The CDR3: CASSRGSAASSYNEQFF. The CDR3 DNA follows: TGCGCCAGCAGCCGAGGCAGTGCGGCAAGCTCCTACAATGAGCAGTTCTTC.

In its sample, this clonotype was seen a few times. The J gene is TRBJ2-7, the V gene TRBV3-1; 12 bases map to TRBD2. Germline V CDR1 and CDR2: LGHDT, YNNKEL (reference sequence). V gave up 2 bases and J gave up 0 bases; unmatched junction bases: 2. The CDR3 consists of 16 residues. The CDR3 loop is CASSQLAGGSSYEQYF. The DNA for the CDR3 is TGTGCCAGCAGCCAACTAGCGGGAGGGAGCTCCTACGAGCAGTACTTC.

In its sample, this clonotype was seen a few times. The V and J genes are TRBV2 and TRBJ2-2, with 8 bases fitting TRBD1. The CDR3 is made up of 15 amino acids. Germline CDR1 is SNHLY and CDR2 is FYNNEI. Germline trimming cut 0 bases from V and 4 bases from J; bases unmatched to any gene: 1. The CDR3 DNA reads TGTGCCAGCAGTGAAGCGGACAGGGTCACCGGGGAGCTGTTTTTT. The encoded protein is CASSEADRVTGELFF. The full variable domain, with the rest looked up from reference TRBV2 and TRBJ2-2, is EPEVTQTPSHQVTQMGQEVILRCVPISNHLYFYWYRQILGQKVEFLVSFYNNEISEKSEIFDDQFSVERPDGSNFTLKIRSTKLEDSAMYFCASSEADRVTGELFFGEGSRLTVL.

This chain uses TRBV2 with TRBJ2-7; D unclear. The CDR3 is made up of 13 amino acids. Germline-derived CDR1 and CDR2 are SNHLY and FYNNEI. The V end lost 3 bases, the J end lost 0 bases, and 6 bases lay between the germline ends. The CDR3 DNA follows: TGTGCCAGCAGTGAGTCGGCCTCCTACGAGCAGTACTTC. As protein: CASSESASYEQYF.

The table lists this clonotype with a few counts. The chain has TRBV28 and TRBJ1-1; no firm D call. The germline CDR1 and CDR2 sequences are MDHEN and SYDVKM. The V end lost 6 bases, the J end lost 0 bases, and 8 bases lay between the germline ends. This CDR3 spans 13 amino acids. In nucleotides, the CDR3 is TGTGCCAGCAGAGCAAGCCTGAACACTGAAGCTTTCTTT. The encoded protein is CASRASLNTEAFF.